The 29 T cell receptor beta chains below come from one sample, sequenced in a study of blood T cell repertoires in COVID-19. Generated by immunoSEQ multiplex PCR, the TCRdb table keeps only in-frame clones and is missing some. The table includes 90,000 to 110,000 clones, about 78% detected once. The sample consisted of peripheral blood. The receptors shown here come from a human donor in a cohort sampled during active or convalescent COVID-19.

This chain connects TRBV10-1 to TRBJ2-7; 9 positions match TRBD1. The ends lost 1 base at V and 5 bases at J; junction bases unmatched: 3. Germline values: CDR1 WNHNN, CDR2 SYGVQD (reference sequence). This CDR3 has 14 residues. This CDR3 is CASSEFWTGDEQYF. As DNA, the CDR3 is TGCGCCAGCAGTGAGTTCTGGACAGGGGACGAGCAGTACTTC.

This chain links TRBV29-1 with TRBJ1-2; TRBD1 matches 9 bases. This CDR3 has 12 amino acids. Germline lookup yields CDR1 SQVTM and CDR2 ANQGSEA. The ends lost 7 bases at V and 8 bases at J; junction bases unmatched: 8. This CDR3 reads CSGREDRGGYTF. DNA of the CDR3: TGCAGCGGCCGAGAGGACAGGGGCGGCTACACCTTC.

The chain recombines TRBV7-3 with TRBJ2-1; D unresolved. Trimming left V 5 bases short and J 6 bases short, with 17 bases between. From germline, CDR1 is SGHTA and CDR2 FQGTGA. The length of the CDR3 is 15 residues. In nucleotides, the CDR3 is TGTGCCAGCAGCCCCTCTAATGTCCCCCGCAATGAGCAGTTCTTC. It yields the protein CASSPSNVPRNEQFF.

The chain uses TRBV4-1 and TRBJ2-5; possible D gene TRBD1, 6 bases. Germline assignment: CDR1 MGHRA and CDR2 YSYEKL. This CDR3 contains 13 residues. Trimming took off 4 bases at V and 5 bases at J, with 11 bases between the two ends. CDR3: CASSRTRGETQYF. The DNA for the CDR3 is TGCGCCAGCAGCCGGACGAGGGGGGAGACCCAGTACTTC.

The chain carries TRBV29-1 and TRBJ2-7, with unresolved D. The CDR3 is made up of 11 amino acids. V lost 7 bases to trimming and J lost 3 bases, with 10 bases between them. The germline V gene encodes CDR1 SQVTM and CDR2 ANQGSEA. This chain's CDR3 is CSAAAGYEQYF. As DNA, the CDR3 is TGCAGCGCCGCGGCCGGCTACGAGCAGTACTTC.

The J gene is TRBJ2-7, the V gene TRBV11-2; 7 bases fit TRBD2. Unmatched junction bases numbered 13, after V lost 5 bases and J lost 0 bases. The CDR3 is 17 residues long. Germline V CDR1 and CDR2: SGHAT, FQNNGV. CDR3 DNA: TGTGCCAGCAGCCCTGGACTGAGCGGGGATAGCTCCTACGAGCAGTACTTC. This codes for CASSPGLSGDSSYEQYF.

The chain recombines TRBV10-3 with TRBJ1-5, with D uncertain. CDR3 size: 13 residues. From germline, CDR1 is ENHRY and CDR2 SYGVKD. V lost 5 bases, J lost 5 bases, and 10 bases lay in between. Here the CDR3 reads CAISPGNHQPQHF. The CDR3, as DNA: TGTGCCATCAGTCCGGGGAATCATCAGCCCCAGCATTTT.

J is TRBJ2-3 and V is TRBV9, with a tentative D call TRBD1 (6 bases). Trimming removed 3 bases at V and 4 bases at J, with 15 bases between. The CDR3 contains 15 residues. The germline V gene encodes CDR1 SGDLS and CDR2 YYNGEE. CDR3 sequence: CASSGQWAGADTQYF. CDR3 nucleotides: TGTGCCAGCAGCGGGCAGTGGGCAGGGGCAGATACGCAGTATTTT.

The chain's CDR3 is CASSPLGQGAQGSYEQYF. In DNA form, the CDR3 reads TGTGCCAGCAGCCCCCTGGGACAGGGGGCGCAAGGATCCTACGAGCAGTACTTC. The V gene is TRBV2, the J gene TRBJ2-7; TRBD1 agrees at 12 bases. V lost 6 bases and J lost 1; bases outside the gene matches: 13. The germline gives CDR1 SNHLY, CDR2 FYNNEI. This CDR3 has 18 amino acids.

This clone was observed a single time. This sequence joins TRBV7-3 and TRBJ2-7, with 8 bases identical to TRBD1. Germline trimming cut 3 bases from V and 6 bases from J; bases unmatched to any gene: 4. Germline assignment: CDR1 SGHTA and CDR2 FQGTGA. The CDR3 runs 13 residues. The CDR3 DNA reads as TGTGCCAGCAGCTTTGACAGGGGAGGCGAGCAGTACTTC. Protein sequence: CASSFDRGGEQYF.

V is TRBV28 and J is TRBJ1-3; 11 bases agree with TRBD1. CDR3 length: 16 amino acids. J gave up 2 bases and V 4 bases, and 4 bases lay outside the gene matches. Germline V lookup: CDR1 MDHEN, CDR2 SYDVKM. The CDR3 here is CASSSGDRGAGNTIYF. The CDR3 coding sequence is TGTGCCAGCAGTTCGGGGGACAGGGGGGCTGGAAACACCATATATTTT. Full variable domain (rest looked up from reference TRBV28 and TRBJ1-3): DVKVTQSSRYLVKRTGEKVFLECVQDMDHENMFWYRQDPGLGLRLIYFSYDVKMKEKGDIPEGYSVSREKKERFSLILESASTNQTSMYLCASSSGDRGAGNTIYFGEGSWLTVV.

The chain couples TRBV18 to TRBJ1-2, with 8 bases matching TRBD1. Per germline, CDR1 KGHSH and CDR2 LQKENI. Losses at the gene ends were 3 bases for V and 5 bases for J; bases not matched to a gene: 11. The CDR3 contains 16 residues. CDR3 DNA: TGTGCCAGCTCACCGGACAGGGAAAAACTCCGGTATGGCTACACCTTC. It yields the protein CASSPDREKLRYGYTF.

V is TRBV3-1 (or the pseudogene TRBV3-2) and J is TRBJ2-3; 12 bases are shared with TRBD2. Germline CDR1 LGHDT, CDR2 YNNKEL (reference sequence). J gave up 4 bases and V 6 bases, and 5 bases lay outside the gene matches. The CDR3 is 15 residues long. Here the CDR3 DNA reads TGTGCCAGCAGGGCTAGCGGGAGGGCCCCAGATACGCAGTATTTT. It codes for CASRASGRAPDTQYF.

The rearrangement uses TRBV6-2 or TRBV6-3 and TRBJ2-1; 8 nucleotides agree with TRBD2. J lost 3 bases, V lost 2 bases, and 9 bases had no gene match. CDR3 length: 17 residues. The germline CDR1 and CDR2 sequences are MNHEY and SVGEGT. The CDR3 nucleotides read TGTGCCAGCAGTTACCTGCATAGCGGGAAGATCTACAATGAGCAGTTCTTC. It yields the protein CASSYLHSGKIYNEQFF.

This chain connects TRBV6-1 to TRBJ2-7; 14 positions match TRBD2. In germline, CDR1 is MNHNS, CDR2 SASEGT. The CDR3 totals 16 residues. The ends lost 5 bases at V and 0 bases at J; junction bases unmatched: 3. The chain's CDR3 is CASSKGTSGSSYEQYF. CDR3 sequence (DNA): TGTGCCAGCAGTAAAGGGACTAGCGGGAGCTCCTACGAGCAGTACTTC.

This sequence joins TRBV7-2 and TRBJ2-2; tentative D call: TRBD1 (5 bases). The CDR3 is 16 amino acids. V lost 5 bases and J 4 bases, leaving 17 bases between the germline ends. Germline-derived CDR1 and CDR2 are SGHTA and FQGNSA. CDR3 DNA sequence: TGTGCCAGCAGCCCCATACCAACAGGATCCACCGGGGAGCTGTTTTTT. It translates to CASSPIPTGSTGELFF. Supplemented by reference TRBV7-2 and TRBJ2-2, the full variable domain reads GAGVSQSPSNKVTEKGKDVELRCDPISGHTALYWYRQSLGQGLEFLIYFQGNSAPDKSGLPSDRFSAERTGGSVSTLTIQRTQQEDSAVYLCASSPIPTGSTGELFFGEGSRLTVL.

The chain employs TRBV7-9 and TRBJ1-1; no definite D call. The V gene's germline CDR1 is SEHNR and CDR2 FQNEAQ (reference sequence). V lost 5 bases and J lost 2, with 12 bases in between. This CDR3 region has 14 residues. CDR3 loop: CASSPFRTNTEAFF. The CDR3 DNA follows: TGTGCCAGCAGCCCCTTCCGTACAAACACTGAAGCTTTCTTT.

The DNA of the CDR3 is TGTGCCAGCAGCCCCAGTAGCGGGGCCAAAAACATTCAGTACTTC. Translation gives CASSPSSGAKNIQYF. V and J are TRBV7-3 and TRBJ2-4, with 7 positions matching TRBD2. V trimming: 5 bases; J trimming: 1 base; junction bases outside the gene matches: 5. This CDR3 has 15 amino acids. Looked up from germline, CDR1 is SGHTA and CDR2 is FQGTGA.

The chain combines TRBV6-2 or TRBV6-3 with TRBJ2-1; the match to TRBD2 covers 8 bases. The CDR3 sequence is 15 residues long. From germline, CDR1 is MNHEY and CDR2 SVGEGT. With V trimmed by 6 bases and J by 2 bases, 6 bases remained unmatched. The CDR3 reads CASSRRGGPYNEQFF. In DNA form, the CDR3 reads TGTGCCAGCAGCCGCCGGGGGGGTCCCTACAATGAGCAGTTCTTC.

The chain carries TRBV12-3 or TRBV12-4 and TRBJ2-3; D is undetermined. V gave up 3 bases and J gave up 4 bases, with 5 bases separating them. The CDR3 totals 12 residues. CDR3 sequence (DNA): TGTGCCAGCAGTTTGGCCCCAGATACGCAGTATTTT. This codes for CASSLAPDTQYF.

This clone was counted between two and nine times. The chain has TRBV10-3 and TRBJ2-1, with D possibly TRBD2 on 5 matching bases. Germline V gene lookup returns CDR1 ENHRY and CDR2 SYGVKD. This CDR3 contains 15 residues. The ends were cut back, 6 bases at V and 0 bases at J, with 12 bases in the middle. DNA of the CDR3: TGTGCCATCAGCCCGTCTAGCAGCTCCTACAATGAGCAGTTCTTC. This translates into CAISPSSSSYNEQFF.

This chain uses TRBV7-6 with TRBJ1-6; D possibly corresponds to TRBD1 (5 bases). CDR1 and CDR2 from the germline V gene are SGHVS and FNYEAQ. This CDR3 comprises 15 residues. Trimming took 5 bases from V and 10 from J, leaving 18 bases between them. The CDR3 DNA sequence: TGTGCCAGCAGCAAGGGGTCAATCTCTAACTCACCCCTCCACTTT. This sequence encodes CASSKGSISNSPLHF.

The CDR3 DNA sequence: TGCAGCGTAGAAATTAGACTAGGAGTAAAAGAGACCCAGTACTTC. This sequence encodes CSVEIRLGVKETQYF. The chain combines TRBV29-1 with TRBJ2-5, with D maybe TRBD2 (6 bases). The CDR3 has 15 residues. Trimming pared 6 bases from V and 3 bases from J, leaving 20 bases between. CDR1 and CDR2 from the germline V gene are SQVTM and ANQGSEA.

The chain recombines TRBV19 with TRBJ1-4; the D gene is possibly TRBD1 (5 bases). Trimming stripped 7 bases from V and 5 bases from J, with 20 bases between. CDR1 is LNHDA, CDR2 SQIVND, per germline (reference sequence). The CDR3 consists of 16 residues. The CDR3 spells CASTAPGGNYNEKLFF. DNA of the CDR3: TGTGCCAGTACCGCCCCCGGGGGGAACTACAATGAAAAACTGTTTTTT.

The chain has TRBV25-1 and TRBJ1-1, with D hard to call. CDR1 MGHDK and CDR2 SYGVNS come from the germline V gene. The germline V and J ends were trimmed by 2 bases and 4 bases, with 8 bases remaining between them. The CDR3 is made up of 13 amino acids. The CDR3, as DNA: TGTGCCAGCAGTGAAAGCTTTCCCACTGAAGCTTTCTTT. Its protein product is CASSESFPTEAFF. Full variable domain (missing parts from reference TRBV25-1 and TRBJ1-1): EADIYQTPRYLVIGTGKKITLECSQTMGHDKMYWYQQDPGMELHLIHYSYGVNSTEKGDLSSESTVSRIRTEHFPLTLESARPSHTSQYLCASSESFPTEAFFGQGTRLTVV.

The DNA of the CDR3 is TGTGCCAGCAGTTTACTCTCGCAAGCGGGAGGGCCGCTCGGGGAGCTGTTTTTT. This encodes CASSLLSQAGGPLGELFF. The V gene is TRBV27, the J gene TRBJ2-2, with TRBD2 matching 10 bases. Trimming cost V 2 bases and J 7 bases; bases outside gene matches: 13. This CDR3 has 18 amino acids. Germline CDR1 reads MNHEY; CDR2 reads SMNVEV (reference sequence).

The chain recombines TRBV24-1 with TRBJ2-7; perhaps TRBD1 as D (6 bases). CDR3 length: 13 amino acids. CDR1 is KGHDR, CDR2 SFDVKD, per germline. Trimming cost V 3 bases and J 9 bases, with 14 bases left between them. The CDR3 protein is CATSDPETGGQYF. CDR3 sequence (DNA): TGTGCCACCAGTGATCCTGAGACAGGTGGGCAGTACTTC.

The rearrangement joins TRBV28 to TRBJ2-4, with no clear D. Trimming cost V 4 bases and J 2 bases, with 12 bases left between them. Germline CDR1 MDHEN, CDR2 SYDVKM. This CDR3 is 15 amino acids long. CDR3: CASSYPSLPKNIQYF. For the CDR3, the DNA is TGTGCCAGCAGTTATCCGAGCCTACCCAAAAACATTCAGTACTTC.

This clone has more than one count but fewer than ten. V and J are TRBV9 and TRBJ2-3; the match to TRBD2 covers 7 bases. V gave up 0 bases and J gave up 2 bases; unmatched junction bases: 12. CDR1 is SGDLS and CDR2 is YYNGEE in the germline V gene. The CDR3 is made up of 18 amino acids. For the CDR3, the DNA is TGTGCCAGCAGCGTAGTGCCGCGCGGGGGAATAAACACAGATACGCAGTATTTT. Its translation: CASSVVPRGGINTDTQYF.